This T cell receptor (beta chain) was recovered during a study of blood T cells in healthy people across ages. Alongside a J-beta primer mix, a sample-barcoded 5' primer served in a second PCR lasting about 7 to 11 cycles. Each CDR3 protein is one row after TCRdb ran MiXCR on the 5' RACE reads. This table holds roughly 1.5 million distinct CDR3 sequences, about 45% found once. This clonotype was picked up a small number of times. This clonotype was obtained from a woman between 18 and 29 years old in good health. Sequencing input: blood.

The CDR3 loop reads CASSYGRPQHYGYTF. As DNA, the CDR3 is TGTGCCAGCAGTTACGGGAGACCCCAACACTATGGCTACACCTTC. This chain links TRBV6-2 or TRBV6-3 with TRBJ1-2; D gene uncertain. Germline values: CDR1 MNHEY, CDR2 SVGEGT. V lost 2 bases to trimming and J lost 3 bases, with 13 bases between them. This CDR3 has 15 residues.